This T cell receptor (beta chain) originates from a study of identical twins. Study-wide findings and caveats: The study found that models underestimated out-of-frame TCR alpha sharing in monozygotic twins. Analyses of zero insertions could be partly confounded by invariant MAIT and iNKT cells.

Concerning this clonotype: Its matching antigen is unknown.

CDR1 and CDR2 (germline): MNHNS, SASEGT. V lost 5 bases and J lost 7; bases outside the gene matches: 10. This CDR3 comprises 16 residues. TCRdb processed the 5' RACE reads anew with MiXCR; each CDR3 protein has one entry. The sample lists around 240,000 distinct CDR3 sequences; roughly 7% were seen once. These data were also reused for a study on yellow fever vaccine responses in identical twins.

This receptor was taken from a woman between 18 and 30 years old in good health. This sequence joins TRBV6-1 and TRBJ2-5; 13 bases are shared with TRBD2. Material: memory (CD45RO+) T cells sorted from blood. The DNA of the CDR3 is TGTGCCAGCAGTAGTGGACTAGCGGGAGATGGTGGGACCCAGTACTTC. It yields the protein CASSSGLAGDGGTQYF.